This T cell receptor (beta chain) came from a study of cytomegalovirus exposure and HLA in healthy donors. Overall study findings and caveats: Most TCR sequences proved rare, with some public TCRs found in many donors.

Germline V CDR1 and CDR2: SGHNT, YYREEE (reference sequence). Unmatched junction bases numbered 13, after V lost 5 bases and J lost 6 bases. This CDR3 comprises 15 residues. The study ran its PCR with 60 Vbeta and 13 Jbeta primers. Method: immunoSEQ multiplex PCR; TCRdb's copy keeps in-frame clones and lacks some. The table includes more than 110,000 clones, 60% to 80% detected once. With regard to this clone: Antigen: not known.

The chain joins TRBV5-4 to TRBJ1-2; 7 nucleotides align to TRBD1. Input material: PBMCs. This TCR was sampled from a man between 18 and 29 years old in good health and CMV-seronegative. The CDR3 reads CASRPSGGQTNGYTF. CDR3 bases: TGTGCCAGCAGGCCTAGCGGGGGACAGACGAATGGCTACACCTTC.